This TCR beta chain derives from a study of shared clonotypes between healthy human individuals. For this clone: Its target is not known. Distinct nucleotide sequences in the sample also encode this CDR3.

Study-wide results and caveats: The researchers took only blood, and tissue repertoires probably look different. Even with large depth, rarefaction showed that sorted-subset sequencing was incomplete.

Assay execution proceeded at the deep level. Clones were sequenced by immunoSEQ multiplex PCR, and TCRdb holds only the in-frame ones, with some missing. The table has 2 million or so clones, approximately 94% seen once. Germline values: CDR1 LGHNA, CDR2 YSLEER. The CDR3 spans 15 residues. The junction had 5 bases not matched to a gene; V was cut back by 4 bases and J by 1 base. CD45RO-negative CD8 cells positively selected for CCR7 made up the naive population, which excluded terminally differentiated effector memory CD45RA+ cells. This chain links TRBV4-3 with TRBJ2-3; 7 positions agree with TRBD2. The material sequenced was naive CD8+ T cells sorted from blood. The clonotype originates from a man younger than 35 in good health. The CDR3 reads CASSRLTSGTDTQYF. Here the CDR3 DNA reads TGCGCCAGCAGCCGACTAACTAGCGGCACAGATACGCAGTATTTT.